Listed below are T cell receptor beta chains from one sample, sequenced in a study of T-cell memory formation after mild COVID-19. TCRdb redid the calling of the 5' RACE reads with MiXCR, one entry per CDR3 protein. The table includes about 400,000 distinct CDR3 sequences, 20% to 30% detected once. Material for sequencing was PBMCs or a T cell subset sorted from them (not recorded which). Receptors were obtained from an adult woman who had mild COVID-19 (a few samples of this study predate the infection). Cell type and time point are not known. Each CDR3 is given with its conserved first and last residue. Each record gives: D gene, clone size, V gene, J gene, CDR3 DNA, CDR3 protein. D genes are given only for firm matches. Expanded clones get a size class; other rows say once, few or many, or leave the size out.

>-|few|TRBV3-1|TRBJ2-1
TGTGCCAGCAGCCACCCGACCCCAGGGTCCTACAATGAGCAGTTCTTC
CASSHPTPGSYNEQFF
>TRBD2|-|TRBV28|TRBJ2-3
TGTGCCAGCAGTTTTCCCGAAGAGGTTAGCGGGAGTCCCACCGATACGCAGTATTTT
CASSFPEEVSGSPTDTQYF
>-|many|TRBV29-1|TRBJ2-3
TGCAGCGTTGAGGCCCTCACAGATACGCAGTATTTT
CSVEALTDTQYF
>-|-|TRBV4-3|TRBJ2-2
TGCGCCAGCAGAGTTTATGGGGGCACCGGGGAGCTGTTTTTT
CASRVYGGTGELFF
>-|few|TRBV27|TRBJ2-3
TGTGCCAGCAGCCCGGCCGACAGGCGTCCAGGTACGCAGTATTTT
CASSPADRRPGTQYF
>-|few|TRBV4-1|TRBJ2-2
TGCGCCAGCAGCCAATTACAGGGTCTAAACACCGGGGAGCTGTTTTTT
CASSQLQGLNTGELFF
>-|few|TRBV6-2/TRBV6-3|TRBJ1-1
TGTGCCAGCAGTTACTCGATCAGGGGAACTGAAGCTTTCTTT
CASSYSIRGTEAFF
>TRBD1|-|TRBV6-5|TRBJ2-3
TGTGCCAGCAGACGTGGACAGGGCTCGCAGTATTTT
CASRRGQGSQYF
>-|-|TRBV7-2|TRBJ1-1
TGTGCCAGCAGGATTCGGGGGGTGAACACTGAAGCTTTCTTT
CASRIRGVNTEAFF
>-|-|TRBV29-1|TRBJ2-7
TGCAGCGTCTTACTCAGATCCGAACTCCGCCCCTACGAGCAGTACTTC
CSVLLRSELRPYEQYF
>TRBD2|-|TRBV2|TRBJ2-3
TGTGCCAGCAACAGTAGGCTAGCGGACACAGATACGCAGTATTTT
CASNSRLADTDTQYF
>-|-|TRBV7-3|TRBJ1-5
TGTGCCAGCAGACAATACCCCCAGGGATTTCAGCCCCAGCATTTT
CASRQYPQGFQPQHF
>TRBD2|-|TRBV27|TRBJ2-3
TGTGCCAGCAGTTTTGTCGCGGGAGGTTTCACAGATACGCAGTATTTT
CASSFVAGGFTDTQYF
>-|-|TRBV12-3/TRBV12-4|TRBJ1-6
TGTGCCAGCAGTCCAAGCGGACCCCTCCACTTT
CASSPSGPLHF
>-|many|TRBV7-7|TRBJ2-7
TGTGCTAGCAGCTTAGCGGCCTCCTACGAGCAGTACTTC
CASSLAASYEQYF
>-|few|TRBV11-3|TRBJ1-2
TGTGCCAGCAGCTCCCCCCCCGGCCATGGCTACACCTTC
CASSSPPGHGYTF
>TRBD1|-|TRBV20-1|TRBJ2-2
TGCAGTGCCCCCCCGACAGGGGCAGTCGGGGAGCTGTTTTTT
CSAPPTGAVGELFF
>-|-|TRBV18|TRBJ2-7
TGTGCCAGCTCACCACGGAGTGGAGGGGCCGGTTCCTACGAGCAGTACTTC
CASSPRSGGAGSYEQYF
>TRBD2|-|TRBV30|TRBJ2-3
TGTGCCTGGAGTTCTGGCGGGAGTATGGATACGCAGTATTTT
CAWSSGGSMDTQYF
>-|few|TRBV12-3/TRBV12-4|TRBJ1-6
TGTGCCAGCAGTTTTGACGGGACACAACTCCACTTT
CASSFDGTQLHF
>TRBD1|few|TRBV6-1|TRBJ2-3
TGTGCCAGCAGTGAAGTGGGGACAGGGATGGATACGCAGTATTTT
CASSEVGTGMDTQYF
>TRBD1|-|TRBV11-2|TRBJ2-2
TGTGCCAGCAGTCTCGAGACAGGGGGCACCGGGGAGCTGTTTTTT
CASSLETGGTGELFF
>TRBD1|-|TRBV7-6|TRBJ2-7
TGTGCCAGCAGCTCCGGGACAGGGGTCCCCGCCTACGAGCAGTACTTC
CASSSGTGVPAYEQYF
>-|few|TRBV12-3/TRBV12-4|TRBJ2-1
TGTGCCAGCACCGATGGGTGGGGAGGACGCCTTGAGCAGTTCTTC
CASTDGWGGRLEQFF
>-|-|TRBV7-2|TRBJ2-5
TGTGCCAGCAGCTTAATCGGAAGAATGGGGACCCAGTACTTC
CASSLIGRMGTQYF
>TRBD1|-|TRBV4-3|TRBJ1-4
TGCGCCAGCAGCCAAGATGCGGGACAGTTTAATGAAAAACTGTTTTTT
CASSQDAGQFNEKLFF
>-|-|TRBV3-1|TRBJ1-1
TGTGCCAGCAGCGCGCACTCCGGGACTGCTTTCTTT
CASSAHSGTAFF
>-|-|TRBV7-9|TRBJ2-3
TGTGCCAGCAGCTACGGACCGGCCACAGATACGCAGTATTTT
CASSYGPATDTQYF
>-|-|TRBV4-1|TRBJ2-5
TGCGCCAGCAGCCAAGATCGGGGGATACAAGAGACCCAGTACTTC
CASSQDRGIQETQYF
>TRBD2|few|TRBV12-3/TRBV12-4|TRBJ2-1
TGTGCCAGCAGTTTAAATACCGGCCCCGGACTAGCGGGAATCATTCCTCCCGATGAGCAGTTCTTC
CASSLNTGPGLAGIIPPDEQFF
>TRBD2|few|TRBV7-9|TRBJ2-5
TGTGCCAGCAGCTTAGCGACCCGTTGGCGGGGGCAAGAGACCCAGTACTTC
CASSLATRWRGQETQYF
>-|-|TRBV10-3|TRBJ2-5
TGTGCCACACGGGACGCCCCCGCCGAGACCCAGTACTTC
CATRDAPAETQYF
>-|-|TRBV4-1|TRBJ1-1
TGCGCCAGCAGCCAAGATACGTTGGCAGCTTTCTTT
CASSQDTLAAFF
>-|-|TRBV7-9|TRBJ1-6
TGTGCCAGCAGCTCGGGACACGGAACCTCACCCCTCCACTTT
CASSSGHGTSPLHF
>-|few|TRBV30|TRBJ1-2
TGTGCCTGGACTGTAGGCCATGGCTACACCTTC
CAWTVGHGYTF
>-|-|TRBV7-8|TRBJ2-3
TGTGCCAGCAGCTTAGCGGGCAGGGTTAGCGATACGCAGTATTTT
CASSLAGRVSDTQYF
>TRBD1|few|TRBV5-1|TRBJ2-6
TGCGCCAGCAGCCTGGGGACAGGGTCCGGGGCCAACGTCCTGACTTTC
CASSLGTGSGANVLTF